These T cell receptor beta chains were read from a single sample in a study of regulatory T cells in long-lasting Graves disease. TCRdb analysed the multiplex PCR reads with MiXCR anew, one entry per CDR3 protein. Altogether 500,000 to 700,000 distinct CDR3 sequences are present, around 17% being singletons, with the ten largest covering approximately 18%. The data also belong to a second study, concerning T cells in Graves' hyperthyroidism and ophthalmopathy.

The sample was peripheral blood mononuclear cells (PBMCs), taken at new diagnosis, from a patient treated with antithyroid drugs. The receptor source for this set is a young woman with Graves disease. Each CDR3 is given with its conserved first and last residue. The D gene is left open where the match is weak. Expanded clones get a size class; other rows say once, few or many, or leave the size out.

clone size	J gene	V gene	D gene	CDR3 DNA	CDR3 protein
many	TRBJ2-1	TRBV2	NA	TGTGCCAGCGGCCGGGACTCGGTGAAGAGGCAGTTCTTC	CASGRDSVKRQFF
NA	TRBJ2-1	TRBV24-1	NA	TGTGCCACCAGGGACGTGGGAGGAGGGAACAATGAGCAGTTCTTC	CATRDVGGGNNEQFF
many	TRBJ1-5	TRBV6-1	NA	TGTGCCAGCAGTGACTGGGGTACGGGCAATCAGCCCCAGCATTTT	CASSDWGTGNQPQHF
NA	TRBJ2-1	TRBV4-1	NA	TGCGCCAGCAGCCATTCGGCGGGGTTCTTC	CASSHSAGFF
few	TRBJ2-1	TRBV27	NA	TGTGCCAGCAGTTTATCTCTAGGATCTCGATATGAGCAGTTCTTC	CASSLSLGSRYEQFF
many	TRBJ2-5	TRBV28	NA	TGTGCCAGCAGTTCCACCGGGGCTACCCAAGAGACCCAGTACTTC	CASSSTGATQETQYF
NA	TRBJ1-5	TRBV5-1	NA	TGCGCCAGCAGCATGGGGCCGGGAGGGAGCAATCAGCCCCAGCATTTT	CASSMGPGGSNQPQHF
few	TRBJ2-1	TRBV3-1	TRBD2	TGTGCCAGCAGCTCAAGCGGGAGGCTACTCTACAATGAGCAGTTCTTC	CASSSSGRLLYNEQFF
NA	TRBJ1-3	TRBV3-1	NA	TGTGCCAGCAGCCCGCTCCCCTATGGTGGAAACACCATATATTTT	CASSPLPYGGNTIYF
many	TRBJ2-2	TRBV12-3/TRBV12-4	TRBD2	TGTGCCAGCATATTGGGACTACTCACTAACACCGGGGAGCTGTTTTTT	CASILGLLTNTGELFF
few	TRBJ2-3	TRBV24-1	NA	TGTGCCACCAGTGATCCTCTAAGTCGCCCCGGCGCCTCTAGCACAGATACGCAGTATTTT	CATSDPLSRPGASSTDTQYF
many	TRBJ2-1	TRBV2	NA	TGTGCCAGCAAACGGGGTGAGCGGAGGGAGACAGGTTTCAATGAGCAGTTCTTC	CASKRGERRETGFNEQFF
many	TRBJ2-5	TRBV6-2/TRBV6-3	TRBD2	TGTGCCAGCAGGAGACTAGCGGGAGAGGAGACCCAGTACTTC	CASRRLAGEETQYF
NA	TRBJ2-1	TRBV5-1	TRBD2	TGTGCCAGCAGCCGACTGAGCGGGATGGGGGATGAGCAGTTCTTC	CASSRLSGMGDEQFF
many	TRBJ2-5	TRBV12-3/TRBV12-4	NA	TGTGCCACCGCGCGCCCGGGAGAGACCCAGTACTTC	CATARPGETQYF
NA	TRBJ2-1	TRBV18	TRBD2	TGTGCCAGCTCACCATCTAGCGGGAGTCTCAATGAGCAGTTCTTC	CASSPSSGSLNEQFF
NA	TRBJ1-2	TRBV19	TRBD1	TGTGCCAGTAGCACCGGACAGGGGGCAGATGGCTACACCTTC	CASSTGQGADGYTF
many	TRBJ1-4	TRBV7-9	NA	TGTGCCACCAGAAGTACCCGATTTGACATGAATGAAAAACTGTTTTTT	CATRSTRFDMNEKLFF
NA	TRBJ2-1	TRBV18	NA	TGTGCCAGCTCACCAAATGGGCTTTCCCCTGGGGAGCAGTTCTTC	CASSPNGLSPGEQFF
few	TRBJ2-3	TRBV20-1	TRBD2	TGCAGTGCTAGACAAGCGGGATTCACAGATACGCAGTATTTT	CSARQAGFTDTQYF
NA	TRBJ1-2	TRBV19	NA	TGTGCCAGTAGTATCAAGTCCTACTATGGCTACACCTTC	CASSIKSYYGYTF
NA	TRBJ2-1	TRBV5-1	TRBD2	TGCGCCAGCAGCTTCCATCGACTAGCGGGAGGTCTTGAGCAGTTCTTC	CASSFHRLAGGLEQFF
NA	TRBJ2-1	TRBV11-2	TRBD1	TGTGCCAGCAGCTTAGAGTGGACAGGGCGCAATGGGCAGTTCTTC	CASSLEWTGRNGQFF
NA	TRBJ1-1	TRBV5-1	NA	TGCGCCAGCAGCCCAATGACAGCGAAGAACACTGGAGCTTTCTTT	CASSPMTAKNTGAFF
NA	TRBJ2-5	TRBV9	NA	TGTGCCAGCAGCGTAGGAGGAGGTCCCTCCCAAGAGACCCAGTACTTC	CASSVGGGPSQETQYF
many	TRBJ2-2	TRBV12-3/TRBV12-4	TRBD2	TGTGCCAGCAGTTCTCGACTAGCGGCAACCGGGGAGCTGTTTTTT	CASSSRLAATGELFF
many	TRBJ1-2	TRBV28	TRBD1	TGTGCCAGCACCAGGGGACAGGGGATCGGTAACTATGGCTACACCTTC	CASTRGQGIGNYGYTF
NA	TRBJ2-3	TRBV3-1	TRBD1	TGTGCCAGCAGCCAACATGAACGGACAGGGGGCACAGATACGCAGTATTTT	CASSQHERTGGTDTQYF
few	TRBJ1-1	TRBV5-8	NA	TGTGCCAGCAGCTTGCTGGGTCTGAACACTGAAGCTTTCTTT	CASSLLGLNTEAFF
few	TRBJ2-1	TRBV15	NA	TGTGCCACGAGGCTTGGGTTTTCTACCTACAATGAGCAGTTCTTC	CATRLGFSTYNEQFF
many	TRBJ2-1	TRBV19	NA	TGTGCCAGTAGCCCCAGACAGGGTAGCGGGGCGGTCGGTGAGCAGTTCTTC	CASSPRQGSGAVGEQFF
NA	TRBJ1-5	TRBV7-2	TRBD1	TGTGCCAGCAGCTTAGGTTTCCGGACAGGGGGATGGCAGCCCCAGCATTTT	CASSLGFRTGGWQPQHF
many	TRBJ2-1	TRBV5-1	TRBD1	TGCGCCAGCAGCCCTCCGGGACAGAGCTCCTACAATGAGCAGTTCTTC	CASSPPGQSSYNEQFF
NA	TRBJ2-2	TRBV10-2	NA	TGCGCCAGCAGTGAGAGGGAACCCCCACGCCCCGGGGAGCTGTTTTTT	CASSEREPPRPGELFF
many	TRBJ2-5	TRBV6-5	NA	TGTGCCAGCAGTTATAAGGGGGGGCCGGGGGAGACCCAGTACTTC	CASSYKGGPGETQYF
many	TRBJ2-7	TRBV12-3/TRBV12-4	NA	TGTGCCAGCAGTTTCGGACTGGACTACGAGCAGTACTTC	CASSFGLDYEQYF
many	TRBJ2-5	TRBV2	NA	TGTGCCAGCAAGCAGGGGGGGGAAGAGACCCAGTACTTC	CASKQGGEETQYF
few	TRBJ1-5	TRBV6-1	NA	TGTGCCAGCAGCCCCCACGGGGCCAGAATAAATCAGCCCCAGCATTTT	CASSPHGARINQPQHF
few	TRBJ1-3	TRBV18	TRBD1	TGTGCCAGCTCACCCCGGGACAGCAACTCTGGAAACACCATATATTTT	CASSPRDSNSGNTIYF
many	TRBJ1-5	TRBV12-3/TRBV12-4	TRBD1	TGTGCCAGCAGTTGGGTCGGGACAGGGGTCAATCAGCCCCAGCATTTT	CASSWVGTGVNQPQHF
NA	TRBJ2-7	TRBV29-1	NA	TGCATCGGAGGACAGCCTCCCTACGAGCAGTACTTC	CIGGQPPYEQYF
many	TRBJ2-7	TRBV10-2	NA	TGTGCCAGCAGTTCAACTGTCTACGAGCAGTACTTC	CASSSTVYEQYF
many	TRBJ2-7	TRBV12-3/TRBV12-4	NA	TGTGCCAGCACCGCCGGAGGGTCCGAGCAGTACTTC	CASTAGGSEQYF
few	TRBJ1-5	TRBV7-9	TRBD1	TGTGCCAGCAGCTCCCAGCGGACAGGCCAGGGGCCCCAGCATTTT	CASSSQRTGQGPQHF
NA	TRBJ2-6	TRBV10-3	TRBD2	TGTGCCATCAGCCCCGGGACTAGCGGGAGATCAGGGGCCAACGTCCTGACTTTC	CAISPGTSGRSGANVLTF
many	TRBJ2-5	TRBV27	NA	TGTGCCAGCAGTTTTTGGGGGATAGAGACCCAGTACTTC	CASSFWGIETQYF
NA	TRBJ2-5	TRBV5-1	TRBD1	TGCGCCAGCAGCTTTACCCCACAGGGGGTAGAGACCCAGTACTTC	CASSFTPQGVETQYF
few	TRBJ2-7	TRBV20-1	TRBD2	TGCAGTGCTACTTTGCAGGGAGGGGAGCAGTACTTC	CSATLQGGEQYF
few	TRBJ2-5	TRBV20-1	NA	TGCAGTGTGCCCGGGCGGGGAGAGACCCAGTACTTC	CSVPGRGETQYF